This T cell receptor (beta chain) is drawn from a study of cytomegalovirus exposure and HLA in healthy donors (dated by TCRdb to about 2017). Regarding the research as a whole: An earlier analysis of some 600 of the donors reported 250 to 350 Gb of sequence data and 117 million unique TCR beta sequences obtained from around 170 million T cells. Approximately 300 gigabases of sequencing data and 70 million to 95 million unique TCR sequences made up an early release that covered over 550 HLA-typed donors. The genetic ancestry cluster associated with self-reported Caucasian donors included around four fifths of the roughly 410 genotyped donors. The study aimed to test whether signatures of past pathogen exposure could be identified by cataloging public T cell receptors. The study used immunosequencing to profile the T cell repertoires of approximately 630 subjects and linked those repertoires to cytomegalovirus serostatus. In addition to the first cohort of roughly 700 subjects, a separate validation cohort of 130 or so different subjects was used. The study combined high-throughput TCR immunosequencing, statistical association of individual TCRs with disease status, and machine learning to predict cytomegalovirus infection status. In a later analysis, previously published TCR beta repertoires from hundreds of donors were re-analyzed and high-resolution HLA genotyping was added so that TCR occurrence patterns could be studied. Rather than drawing on any new phenotypic data, the later analysis identified candidate immune exposures from TCR beta sequences and the way those sequences occurred across donors. An earlier analysis of 500 to 650 of the donors applied high-throughput TCR beta sequencing to assess whether each TCR beta V gene segment acted as functional or pseudogenic. Donor age, sex, ethnicity and CMV serostatus were compiled alongside the repertoire data. A later genetic analysis used genome-wide SNP genotypes for about three fifths of the 666 donors, treating that subset as a discovery cohort. Every discovery cohort repertoire had been produced on one sequencing platform. HLA typing covered class I and class II loci at four-digit resolution. The number of typed donors differed by locus: roughly 620-630 for A, B, C, DRB1 and DQB1; about 520 for DQA1; some 610 for DPA1; and roughly 450 for DPB1. Because of strong linkage in the cohort, a handful of DR-DQ haplotypes were treated as single units for association and clustering. Across approximately 420 genotyped donors of the cohort, an average of about 240,000 unique TCR beta nucleotide sequences per donor were sequenced, and roughly 17% of those sequences were non-productive.

A note on this clone: Its antigen is unknown. The sample holds no much larger clone one base away, and base qualities are not on file.

The CDR3 runs 17 amino acids, cysteine and phenylalanine included. Just CDR3 DNA is preserved here, 51 bases in frame from base 1. CDR1 and CDR2 were assigned from the germline V gene as MGHRA and YSYEKL. V is trimmed back by 4 bases and J by 2 bases, and the junction contains 9 bases that no gene match accounts for. The cohort consisted of 666 healthy bone marrow donors. At the time of sampling, all cohort members were nominally healthy, though unrecorded immune exposures were likely present. The donor tested CMV seronegative and was one of the 352 seronegative cohort members. A peripheral blood sample was collected from each donor, and TCR beta sequencing was performed on peripheral blood mononuclear cells. Genomic DNA was extracted from the blood cell samples with the Qiagen DNeasy Blood Extraction Kit. Broader findings and caveats from the paper: The classifier was reported to diagnose cytomegalovirus status with high specificity and sensitivity in both the original and validation cohorts. V-gene and J-gene trimming of TCR beta chains was associated with a missense DCLRE1C variant in a later genetic analysis, and the association was replicated in an independent cohort. Presence/absence analyses assumed roughly uniform sequencing depth across donors, an assumption that may not hold. A later analysis associated 17,000 or so TCR beta sequences with specific HLA alleles at a false discovery rate of 0.05. Because HLA typing was missing for some donors at each locus, association tests included only the typed subset. Strong co-occurrence of HLA alleles, especially DR and DQ, made assigning TCR associations to individual alleles difficult. A later analysis found that most CMV-associated TCR beta chains appeared HLA-restricted, with HLA associations seemingly driven largely by CMV exposure. Three of the identified cytomegalovirus-associated TCR beta chains were confirmed in vitro to be specific for cytomegalovirus antigens. According to a later genetic analysis, donors in an Asian-associated ancestry cluster had fewer N-insertions in productive TCRs than the roughly 660-donor mean. A further reported finding was that TCR beta sequences accurately predicted the HLA-A and HLA-B alleles for most subjects in the first cohort. According to the authors, the approach could potentially be generalized to other disease states and immunological phenotypes. Immune exposure information for the cohort was limited to CMV serostatus. In a later analysis, the rate of TCR association differed among HLA loci, with DRB1 alleles having the most associated TCRs and HLA-C alleles having the fewest. Compared with equally common non-associated chains, HLA-associated TCR beta chains in a later analysis were more clonally expanded and had lower generation probabilities. Correlated functional status among segregating V segments might reflect linkage disequilibrium, but an unknown experimental factor could not be ruled out. A later analysis reported that several top co-occurrence clusters appeared linked to parvovirus B19, influenza, CMV and Epstein-Barr virus. While some public TCRs were present in many individuals, most TCR sequences turned up only very rarely across donors. In this cohort, only TCR beta chains were sequenced, and detectable features were limited by the absence of alpha or paired-chain data. Because counts were too low, roughly 18 rarely observed V segments, including chromosome 9 orphons, were left out of the earlier analysis of several hundred of the donors. The 87-base-pair reads could not distinguish some IMGT-functional V segments, including TRBV6-2 and TRBV6-3, so those segments were excluded. The study listed 164 TCR beta chains as associated with cytomegalovirus. The sequencing pipeline was judged likely to have produced a cluster of highly shared sequence variants as a technical artifact. Broadly in line with IMGT annotations, most TCR beta V segments showed up in productive rearrangements about 90% or about 30% of the time in an earlier analysis of 587 of the donors.

The method was the immunoSEQ multiplex PCR assay. For the multiplex PCR, a mixture combining 60 forward primers for TCR Vbeta segments and 13 reverse primers for TCR Jbeta segments was used. Amplification of the CDR3 region of rearranged TCR beta genes was performed with a multiplex PCR assay on genomic DNA. Amplified TCR beta libraries were sequenced as 87-base-pair reads on the Illumina HiSeq System. In the original analysis: A later analysis tallied roughly 80 million unique TCR beta chains across the 666 repertoires, and about 12 million of those chains were shared by two or more donors. Raw reads were error-corrected and collapsed into unique sequences with a nearest-neighbor algorithm that merged closely related sequences to remove PCR and sequencing errors. To assign V, D and J gene segments, CDR3 sequences were aligned to IMGT reference sequences. For a sequence to be retained, a match of at least six nucleotides to both a V gene segment and a J gene segment was required. A rearrangement counted as productive if the CDR3 had no stop codons and remained in frame with V and J, and every other rearrangement counted as non-productive. Following IMGT convention, CDR3 was defined as the stretch from the second conserved V-encoded cysteine up to the conserved J-encoded phenylalanine. Sequences without an unambiguous match to a single V gene segment were excluded from the earlier analysis of over 500 of the donors. In an earlier analysis of several hundred of the donors, V segments were called functional above 56.7% productive rearrangements and were called segregating when the between-donor standard deviation exceeded 5%. A statistical classification framework was developed to diagnose cytomegalovirus status using the catalog of TCR beta chain sequences. A later analysis assigned V and J genes by comparing TCR nucleotide sequences with IMGT/GENE-DB human TR gene sequences. Using the TCRdist pipeline, a later analysis assigned CDR3 sequences along with most-parsimonious VDJ recombination scenarios. In a later analysis, each TCR beta chain was defined by its CDR3 amino acid sequence together with its V-gene family, and reads lacking a unique V-gene family were excluded. In a later analysis, fewer than 650 highly shared, low-generation-probability nucleotide sequences were removed to address suspected cross-contamination and a sequencing artifact. A later analysis calculated a clonal expansion index for each public chain from normalized within-repertoire ranks of inferred template counts. In a later analysis, generation probabilities were computed using a VDJ recombination model fitted to out-of-frame rearrangements, and the results were checked against IGoR. In a later analysis, hypergeometric tests were used to score TCR-TCR, TCR-HLA and TCR-CMV co-occurrence, with a repertoire-size bias correction applied to TCR pairs. A later analysis estimated false discovery rates by permuting HLA or CMV assignments 20 times. A later analysis grouped co-occurring TCRs with DBSCAN, adding TCRdist sequence similarity when clustering within HLA-allele-positive subsets. Repertoires with fewer than 30,000 or more than 120,000 public chains were left out of co-occurrence clustering, as were five repertoires with anomalous nucleotide sharing. The table was pulled from immuneACCESS by TCRdb, which kept in-frame rearrangements only. Such tables lose some clones; where checked, under half of the loss comes from unresolved V genes, and the rest has no known cause. D and trimming come from the DNA, and the V and J calls and clone size come from that table. Recorded for this sample are 130,000 to 150,000 clones; 77% of them occurred a single time. The biggest ten clones account for 4% to 6% of the sample.

The material sequenced was PBMCs. This TCR was sampled from a woman aged 45-59 years in good health and CMV-seronegative. The sequence links TRBV4-1 to TRBJ2-2; 8 bases in the middle match TRBD2. The CDR3: CASSRGASGYNTGELFF. The sequenced DNA is TGCGCCAGCAGCCGAGGGGCTAGCGGGTATAACACCGGGGAGCTGTTTTTT.